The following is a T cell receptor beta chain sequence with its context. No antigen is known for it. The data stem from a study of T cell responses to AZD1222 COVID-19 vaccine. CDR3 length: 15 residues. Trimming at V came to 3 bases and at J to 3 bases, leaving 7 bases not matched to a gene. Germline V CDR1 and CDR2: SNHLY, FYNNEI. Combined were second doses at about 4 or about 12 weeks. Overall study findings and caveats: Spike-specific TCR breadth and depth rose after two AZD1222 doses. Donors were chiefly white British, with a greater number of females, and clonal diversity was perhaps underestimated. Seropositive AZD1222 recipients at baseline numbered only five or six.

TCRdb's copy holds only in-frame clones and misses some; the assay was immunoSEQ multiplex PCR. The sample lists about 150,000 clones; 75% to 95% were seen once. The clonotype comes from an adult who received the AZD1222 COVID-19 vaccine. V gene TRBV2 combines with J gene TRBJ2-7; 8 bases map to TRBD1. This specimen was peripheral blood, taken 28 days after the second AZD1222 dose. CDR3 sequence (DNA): TGTGCCAGCAGTGATCCTGGACAGGGCATCTACGAGCAGTACTTC. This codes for CASSDPGQGIYEQYF.